The present T cell receptor beta chain was sequenced within a study of blood T cell repertoires in COVID-19. V dropped 3 bases and J dropped 8; count of bases not matched to a gene: 5. The CDR3 covers 14 residues. Germline loops: CDR1 SGHRS, CDR2 YFSETQ. Sequenced by immunoSEQ multiplex PCR; TCRdb stores in-frame clones only, minus some. The table records around 310,000 clones, roughly 90% of them present only once. Sequenced input: PBMCs or T cells enriched from blood (not recorded which). The TCR comes from a woman in her thirties who had recovered from COVID-19. This sequence joins TRBV5-1 and TRBJ1-4, with 9 bases that match TRBD1. The CDR3: CASSWGQGGEKLFF. In DNA form, the CDR3 reads TGCGCCAGCAGCTGGGGACAGGGTGGGGAAAAACTGTTTTTT.